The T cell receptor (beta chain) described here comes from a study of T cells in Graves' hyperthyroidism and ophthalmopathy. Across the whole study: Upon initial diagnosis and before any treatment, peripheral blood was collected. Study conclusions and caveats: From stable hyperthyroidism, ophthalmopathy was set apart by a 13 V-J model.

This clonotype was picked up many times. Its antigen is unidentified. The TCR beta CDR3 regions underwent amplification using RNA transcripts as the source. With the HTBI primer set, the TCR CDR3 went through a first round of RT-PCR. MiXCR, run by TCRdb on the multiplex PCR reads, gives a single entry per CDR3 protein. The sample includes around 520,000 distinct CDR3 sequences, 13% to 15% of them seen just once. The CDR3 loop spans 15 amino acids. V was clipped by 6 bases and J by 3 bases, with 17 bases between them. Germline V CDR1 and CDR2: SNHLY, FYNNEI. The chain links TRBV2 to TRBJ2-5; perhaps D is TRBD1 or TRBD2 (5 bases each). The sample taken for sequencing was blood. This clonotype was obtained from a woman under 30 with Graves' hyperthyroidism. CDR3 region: CASRTSGDPKETQYF. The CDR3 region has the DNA TGTGCCAGCAGAACTTCCGGGGACCCCAAAGAGACCCAGTACTTC. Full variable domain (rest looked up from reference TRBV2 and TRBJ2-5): EPEVTQTPSHQVTQMGQEVILRCVPISNHLYFYWYRQILGQKVEFLVSFYNNEISEKSEIFDDQFSVERPDGSNFTLKIRSTKLEDSAMYFCASRTSGDPKETQYFGPGTRLLVL.